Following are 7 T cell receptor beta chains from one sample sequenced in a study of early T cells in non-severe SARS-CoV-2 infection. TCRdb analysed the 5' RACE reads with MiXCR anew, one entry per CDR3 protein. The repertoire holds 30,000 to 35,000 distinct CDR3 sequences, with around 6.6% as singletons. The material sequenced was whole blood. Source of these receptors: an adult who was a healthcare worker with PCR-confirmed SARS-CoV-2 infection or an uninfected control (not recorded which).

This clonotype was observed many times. The CDR3 DNA reads as TGCAGTGCACCCGGGACTAGCGGGAGTAAGATCTCCTACGAGCAGTACTTC. The encoded protein is CSAPGTSGSKISYEQYF. The J gene is TRBJ2-7, the V gene TRBV20-1; 14 bases are shared with TRBD2. CDR1 and CDR2 from the germline V gene are DFQATT and SNEGSKA (reference sequence). CDR3 length: 17 residues. The junction had 10 bases not matched to a gene; V was cut back by 6 bases and J by 0 bases.

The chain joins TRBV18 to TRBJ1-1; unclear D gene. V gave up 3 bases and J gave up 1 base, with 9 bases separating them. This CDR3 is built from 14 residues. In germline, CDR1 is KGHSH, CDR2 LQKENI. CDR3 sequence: CASSPQTKNTEAFF. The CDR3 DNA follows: TGTGCCAGCTCACCGCAGACAAAGAACACTGAAGCTTTCTTT.

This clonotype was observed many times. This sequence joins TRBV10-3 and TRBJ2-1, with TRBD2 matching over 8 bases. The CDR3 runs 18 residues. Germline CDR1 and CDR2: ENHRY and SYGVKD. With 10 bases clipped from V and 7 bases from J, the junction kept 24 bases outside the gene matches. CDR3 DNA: TGTGCCACTTTTCCACGACTTGCCAGCGGGAGTAATTCTAATGAGCAGTTCTTC. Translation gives CATFPRLASGSNSNEQFF.

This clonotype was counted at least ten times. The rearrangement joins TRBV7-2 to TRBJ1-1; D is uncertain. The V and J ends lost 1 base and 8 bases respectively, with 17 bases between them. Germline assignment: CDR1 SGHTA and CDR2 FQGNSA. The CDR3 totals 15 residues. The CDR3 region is CASSLDWYQDSEAFF. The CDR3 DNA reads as TGTGCCAGCAGCTTAGATTGGTATCAGGATTCCGAAGCTTTCTTT. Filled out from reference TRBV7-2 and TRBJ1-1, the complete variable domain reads GAGVSQSPSNKVTEKGKDVELRCDPISGHTALYWYRQSLGQGLEFLIYFQGNSAPDKSGLPSDRFSAERTGGSVSTLTIQRTQQEDSAVYLCASSLDWYQDSEAFFGQGTRLTVV.

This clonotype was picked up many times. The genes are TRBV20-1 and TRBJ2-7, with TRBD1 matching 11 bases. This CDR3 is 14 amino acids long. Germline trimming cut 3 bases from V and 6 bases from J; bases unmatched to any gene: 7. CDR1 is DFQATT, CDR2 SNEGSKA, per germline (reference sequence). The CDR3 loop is CSASRGTGGSEQYF. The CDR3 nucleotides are TGCAGTGCTAGTCGAGGGACAGGGGGTAGCGAGCAGTACTTC.

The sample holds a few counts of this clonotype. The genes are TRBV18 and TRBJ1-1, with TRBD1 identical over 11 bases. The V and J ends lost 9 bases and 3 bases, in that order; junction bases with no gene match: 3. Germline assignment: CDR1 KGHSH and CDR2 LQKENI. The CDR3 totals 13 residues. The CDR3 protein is CASLGQGDTEAFF. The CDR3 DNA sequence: TGTGCCAGTTTGGGACAGGGGGACACTGAAGCTTTCTTT.

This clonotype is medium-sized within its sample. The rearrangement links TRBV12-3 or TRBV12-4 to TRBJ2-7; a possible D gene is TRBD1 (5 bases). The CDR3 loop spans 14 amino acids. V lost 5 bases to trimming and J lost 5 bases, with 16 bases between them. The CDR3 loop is CASSPRVQGNEQYF. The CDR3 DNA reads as TGTGCCAGCAGTCCCCGGGTGCAGGGCAACGAGCAGTACTTC.